The 9 T cell receptor beta chains reported below all come from one sample, sequenced in a study of human thymus T cells. Here immunoSEQ multiplex PCR was the method, and the copy in TCRdb shows in-frame clones only, minus some. The sample carries tens of thousands of clones, approximately 95% recorded once. Sequences were obtained from blood. These TCRs come from a boy less than two years old with a congenital heart defect but otherwise immunologically healthy.

This rearrangement joins TRBV7-6 to TRBJ2-3, with 9 bases matching TRBD1. Germline trimming cut 1 base from V and 8 bases from J; bases unmatched to any gene: 4. The germline gives CDR1 SGHVS, CDR2 FNYEAQ. The CDR3 is 14 amino acids. The CDR3 DNA sequence: TGTGCCAGCAGCTTAGACAGGGGGCGGGCTACGCAGTATTTT. It codes for CASSLDRGRATQYF.

This clone was seen a single time. The chain recombines TRBV21-1 with TRBJ1-6. TRBV21-1 is described as a pseudogene. The CDR3 is made up of 20 amino acids. For the CDR3, the DNA is TGTGCCAGCAGCAAATGTAGGTTGGGAGAGGGGCCCAAGCGCCCTTCACCCCTCCACTTT. This translates into CASSKCRLGEGPKRPSPLHF.

The rearrangement uses TRBV28 and TRBJ2-1; TRBD1 matches 7 bases. Germline trimming cut 6 bases from V and 10 bases from J; bases unmatched to any gene: 6. Germline-derived CDR1 and CDR2 are MDHEN and SYDVKM. This CDR3 contains 12 residues. CDR3 region: CASSRQGEEQFF. Written as DNA, the CDR3 is TGTGCCAGCAGCCGACAGGGTGAGGAGCAGTTCTTC.

This clone was counted between two and nine times. This rearrangement joins TRBV30 to TRBJ2-3, with 12 bases identical to TRBD2. The CDR3 has 15 residues. V shed 3 bases and J 11 bases; nucleotides not matched to a gene: 12. The germline V gene encodes CDR1 GTSNPN and CDR2 SVGIG (reference sequence). CDR3 sequence: CAWSLPLAGGRMQYF. Here the CDR3 DNA reads TGTGCCTGGAGCCTTCCCCTAGCGGGGGGGCGTATGCAGTATTTT.

The chain couples TRBV6-5 to TRBJ2-7; 9 bases match TRBD1. From germline, CDR1 is MNHEY and CDR2 SVGAGI. V dropped 6 bases and J dropped 6; count of bases not matched to a gene: 12. This CDR3 has 15 residues. The CDR3 sequence is CASSRLQGAGFEQYF. In nucleotides, the CDR3 is TGTGCCAGCAGCCGATTACAGGGGGCTGGGTTCGAGCAGTACTTC.

The genes are TRBV25-1 and TRBJ2-1, with 12 positions matching TRBD2. The CDR3 consists of 16 residues. Germline V lookup: CDR1 MGHDK, CDR2 SYGVNS. Unmatched junction bases numbered 2, after V lost 3 bases and J lost 2 bases. For the CDR3, the DNA is TGTGCCAGCAGTGACCCTAGCGGGGGGGCCTACAATGAGCAGTTCTTC. Amino acids: CASSDPSGGAYNEQFF.

The chain recombines TRBV2 with TRBJ1-2; D not resolved. The CDR3 consists of 14 residues. V lost 1 base and J lost 4, with 10 bases in between. Germline V gene lookup returns CDR1 SNHLY and CDR2 FYNNEI. This CDR3 reads CASSEGGRVYGYTF. The CDR3 DNA reads TGTGCCAGCAGTGAAGGAGGGAGGGTCTATGGCTACACCTTC. Drawing the rest from reference TRBV2 and TRBJ1-2, the complete variable domain is EPEVTQTPSHQVTQMGQEVILRCVPISNHLYFYWYRQILGQKVEFLVSFYNNEISEKSEIFDDQFSVERPDGSNFTLKIRSTKLEDSAMYFCASSEGGRVYGYTFGSGTRLTVV.

For this clone: This same CDR3 is encoded by further DNA sequences in the sample. The J gene is TRBJ1-2, the V gene TRBV30; TRBD1 is a possible D gene (5 bases). V was pared by 1 base and J by 2 bases, with 5 bases between. Germline V lookup: CDR1 GTSNPN, CDR2 SVGIG (reference sequence). The CDR3 totals 12 residues. In DNA, the CDR3 is TGTGCCTGGAGTGGGACAAACTATGGCTACACCTTC. Its translation is CAWSGTNYGYTF. The full variable domain, rest sourced from reference TRBV30 and TRBJ1-2, is SQTIHQWPATLVQPVGSPLSLECTVEGTSNPNLYWYRQAAGRGLQLLFYSVGIGQISSEVPQNLSASRPQDRQFILSSKKLLLSDSGFYLCAWSGTNYGYTFGSGTRLTVV.

The chain links TRBV4-1 to TRBJ2-4; 10 bases map to TRBD2. The ends lost 4 bases at V and 3 bases at J; junction bases unmatched: 0. Germline loops: CDR1 MGHRA, CDR2 YSYEKL. CDR3 size: 14 residues. CDR3 sequence (DNA): TGCGCCAGCAGCCGGACTAGCGGCAAAAACATTCAGTACTTC. Translation gives CASSRTSGKNIQYF.